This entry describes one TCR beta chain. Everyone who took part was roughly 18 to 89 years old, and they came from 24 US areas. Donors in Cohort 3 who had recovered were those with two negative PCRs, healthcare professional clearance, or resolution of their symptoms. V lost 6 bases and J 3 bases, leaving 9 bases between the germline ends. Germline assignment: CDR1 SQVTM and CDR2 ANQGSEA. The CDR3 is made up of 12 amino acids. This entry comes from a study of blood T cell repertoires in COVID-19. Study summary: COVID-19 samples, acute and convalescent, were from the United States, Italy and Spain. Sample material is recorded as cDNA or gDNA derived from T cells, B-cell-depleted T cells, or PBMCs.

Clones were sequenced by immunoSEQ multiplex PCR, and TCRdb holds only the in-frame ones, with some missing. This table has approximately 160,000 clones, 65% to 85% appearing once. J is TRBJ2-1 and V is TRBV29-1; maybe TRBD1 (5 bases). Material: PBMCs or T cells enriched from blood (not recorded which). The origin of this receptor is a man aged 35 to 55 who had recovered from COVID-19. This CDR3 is CSVGRGYNEQFF. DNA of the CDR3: TGCAGCGTGGGAAGGGGCTACAATGAGCAGTTCTTC.